A selection of T cell receptor beta chains follows, all from one sample in a study of T cells after yellow fever vaccination. TCRdb fed the 5' RACE reads into MiXCR, producing one record per CDR3 protein. Seen here are some 350,000 distinct CDR3 sequences, roughly 4% observed once, and the top ten hold 20% to 30%. Sequences were derived from PBMCs, sampled 5 days after the yellow fever booster vaccination. Receptors were obtained from a man aged 18 to 30 who received the YFV17D yellow fever vaccine. Both conserved end residues are part of each CDR3. The order of the fields is D gene, clone size, J gene, V gene, CDR3 DNA, CDR3 protein. The D gene is left open where the match is weak. Clone size, where shown, is once, few, many, or a class for clones that have expanded.

d_gene: .; abundance: .; j_gene: TRBJ1-5; v_gene: TRBV20-1; CDR3nt: TGCAGTGCTATCCGGGACAAACTTAGCAATCAGCCCCAGCATTTT; CDR3aa: CSAIRDKLSNQPQHF
d_gene: .; abundance: many; j_gene: TRBJ1-1; v_gene: TRBV9; CDR3nt: TGTGCCAGCAGCAAGCGGGCAGGGAACACTGAAGCTTTCTTT; CDR3aa: CASSKRAGNTEAFF
d_gene: .; abundance: many; j_gene: TRBJ1-2; v_gene: TRBV7-9; CDR3nt: TGTGCCAGCAGCTTAGCCCCAGGGGAAGGCTACACCTTC; CDR3aa: CASSLAPGEGYTF
d_gene: TRBD2; abundance: few; j_gene: TRBJ2-1; v_gene: TRBV7-2; CDR3nt: TGTGCCAGCAGCTTAGCTAGCGGGGGAGTAGGCTACAATGAGCAGTTCTTC; CDR3aa: CASSLASGGVGYNEQFF
d_gene: .; abundance: .; j_gene: TRBJ1-2; v_gene: TRBV4-3; CDR3nt: TGCGCCAGCAGCCAAGAGGCAGGTTTCATATATGGCTACACCTTC; CDR3aa: CASSQEAGFIYGYTF
d_gene: .; abundance: .; j_gene: TRBJ1-5; v_gene: TRBV5-1; CDR3nt: TGCGCCAGCAGCTCGCTCCCTCCTCCTGCAGGACCCAATCAGCCCCAGCATTTT; CDR3aa: CASSSLPPPAGPNQPQHF
d_gene: .; abundance: many; j_gene: TRBJ1-2; v_gene: TRBV4-3; CDR3nt: TGCGCCAGCAGCCAAGTTCCGGGGGGAAGTGGCTATGGCTACACCTTC; CDR3aa: CASSQVPGGSGYGYTF
d_gene: TRBD1; abundance: many; j_gene: TRBJ1-1; v_gene: TRBV5-1; CDR3nt: TGCGCCAGCAGCCATCTGGGACAGGGGAACACTGAAGCTTTCTTT; CDR3aa: CASSHLGQGNTEAFF
d_gene: .; abundance: .; j_gene: TRBJ2-1; v_gene: TRBV7-8; CDR3nt: TGTGCCAGCAGCTTAGTAATCCTGAGCTCCTACAATGAGCAGTTCTTC; CDR3aa: CASSLVILSSYNEQFF
d_gene: .; abundance: few; j_gene: TRBJ1-5; v_gene: TRBV20-1; CDR3nt: TGCAGTGCTCGCCGAGGAGGCTTCAATCAGCCCCAGCATTTT; CDR3aa: CSARRGGFNQPQHF
d_gene: TRBD2; abundance: few; j_gene: TRBJ2-3; v_gene: TRBV20-1; CDR3nt: TGCAGTGCTAGAGAGACTAGCGGATCGGATACGCAGTATTTT; CDR3aa: CSARETSGSDTQYF
d_gene: TRBD1; abundance: many; j_gene: TRBJ1-5; v_gene: TRBV4-1; CDR3nt: TGCGCCAGCAGCCTTAGGGACAGCTTCAATCAGCCCCAGCATTTT; CDR3aa: CASSLRDSFNQPQHF
d_gene: .; abundance: .; j_gene: TRBJ1-1; v_gene: TRBV6-2/TRBV6-3; CDR3nt: TGTGCCAGCAGCAACGAGGGGGGCTACACTGAAGCTTTCTTT; CDR3aa: CASSNEGGYTEAFF
d_gene: .; abundance: .; j_gene: TRBJ1-6; v_gene: TRBV10-3; CDR3nt: TGTGCCATCAGGGGAGGAGGGAGGCAATCACCCCTCCACTTT; CDR3aa: CAIRGGGRQSPLHF
d_gene: .; abundance: few; j_gene: TRBJ1-1; v_gene: TRBV13; CDR3nt: TGTGCCAGCAGCTCCGCAGGTTCAAAAGGTACTTTCTTT; CDR3aa: CASSSAGSKGTFF
d_gene: TRBD2; abundance: few; j_gene: TRBJ2-1; v_gene: TRBV20-1; CDR3nt: TGCAGTCTGGCGGGGGGGCGTAGTTCCTACAATGAGCAGTTCTTC; CDR3aa: CSLAGGRSSYNEQFF
d_gene: .; abundance: few; j_gene: TRBJ1-6; v_gene: TRBV4-3; CDR3nt: TGCGCCAGCAGCCAAGATCGGGGGAGGGGGTCCCTCCACTTT; CDR3aa: CASSQDRGRGSLHF
d_gene: .; abundance: few; j_gene: TRBJ1-3; v_gene: TRBV7-3; CDR3nt: TGTGCCAGCAGCCTCCCTAATGGAAACACCATATATTTT; CDR3aa: CASSLPNGNTIYF
d_gene: .; abundance: .; j_gene: TRBJ1-2; v_gene: TRBV7-2; CDR3nt: TGTGCCAGCGGCCTTGGGGTCGGGCTGCCGTTTTGGGATGGCTACACCTTC; CDR3aa: CASGLGVGLPFWDGYTF
d_gene: TRBD1; abundance: few; j_gene: TRBJ1-6; v_gene: TRBV11-2; CDR3nt: TGTGCCAGCAGCCGGGACAGGAGGACCTCACCCCTCCACTTT; CDR3aa: CASSRDRRTSPLHF
d_gene: .; abundance: many; j_gene: TRBJ2-5; v_gene: TRBV5-1; CDR3nt: TGCGCCAGCAGCTTGGCCGCAGGGGGGGAGACCCAGTACTTC; CDR3aa: CASSLAAGGETQYF
d_gene: .; abundance: many; j_gene: TRBJ1-1; v_gene: TRBV20-1; CDR3nt: TGCAGTGCCAGGGTGACAGGCCCAGTTACTGAAGCTTTCTTT; CDR3aa: CSARVTGPVTEAFF
d_gene: TRBD1; abundance: many; j_gene: TRBJ1-1; v_gene: TRBV5-1; CDR3nt: TGCGCCAGCAGCTCCACAGGGGGCATCAACACTGAAGCTTTCTTT; CDR3aa: CASSSTGGINTEAFF
d_gene: .; abundance: .; j_gene: TRBJ2-7; v_gene: TRBV29-1; CDR3nt: TGCAGCGTTAATACCGACAGAGGCTACGAGCAGTACTTC; CDR3aa: CSVNTDRGYEQYF
d_gene: .; abundance: many; j_gene: TRBJ1-6; v_gene: TRBV4-3; CDR3nt: TGCGCCAGCAGCCAGGATGGAAGGACAATGAATTCACCCCTCCACTTT; CDR3aa: CASSQDGRTMNSPLHF
d_gene: .; abundance: few; j_gene: TRBJ1-5; v_gene: TRBV12-3/TRBV12-4; CDR3nt: TGTGCCAGCAACTGGGGCCTATCCAGCCAGCCCCAGCATTTT; CDR3aa: CASNWGLSSQPQHF
d_gene: .; abundance: many; j_gene: TRBJ2-2; v_gene: TRBV28; CDR3nt: TGTGCCAGCAGTTTACCCCTAGCAACCACCGGGGAGCTGTTTTTT; CDR3aa: CASSLPLATTGELFF
d_gene: .; abundance: many; j_gene: TRBJ2-5; v_gene: TRBV7-9; CDR3nt: TGTGCCAGCAGCCCTTGGGGGGGCACCCCGTACTTC; CDR3aa: CASSPWGGTPYF
d_gene: .; abundance: many; j_gene: TRBJ2-2; v_gene: TRBV9; CDR3nt: TGTGCCAGCAGCGTTGAATGGGTGGTCGGGGAGCTGTTTTTT; CDR3aa: CASSVEWVVGELFF
d_gene: .; abundance: few; j_gene: TRBJ2-3; v_gene: TRBV10-3; CDR3nt: TGTGCCATCAGTACTCCCGGGGGAGATACGCAGTATTTT; CDR3aa: CAISTPGGDTQYF
d_gene: .; abundance: .; j_gene: TRBJ2-4; v_gene: TRBV6-2/TRBV6-3; CDR3nt: TGTGCCAGCAGTTACACGGGACGCGGGACCATTCAGTACTTC; CDR3aa: CASSYTGRGTIQYF
d_gene: TRBD2; abundance: many; j_gene: TRBJ2-3; v_gene: TRBV7-2; CDR3nt: TGTGCCAGCAGCTCTTGGGGGAGGGGACCTAGCACAGATACGCAGTATTTT; CDR3aa: CASSSWGRGPSTDTQYF
d_gene: .; abundance: many; j_gene: TRBJ2-5; v_gene: TRBV29-1; CDR3nt: TGCAGCGTTGAAGAGGGGTCGCAAGAGACCCAGTACTTC; CDR3aa: CSVEEGSQETQYF
d_gene: TRBD1; abundance: .; j_gene: TRBJ2-2; v_gene: TRBV10-3; CDR3nt: TGTGCCATCAGTGAATTTAGGACAGGGGGCTTCCGGGAGCTGTTTTTT; CDR3aa: CAISEFRTGGFRELFF
d_gene: .; abundance: few; j_gene: TRBJ1-5; v_gene: TRBV6-2/TRBV6-3; CDR3nt: TGTGCCAGCAGTTACGGGGGGGGAGGCAATCAGCCCCAGCATTTT; CDR3aa: CASSYGGGGNQPQHF
d_gene: .; abundance: many; j_gene: TRBJ2-5; v_gene: TRBV12-3/TRBV12-4; CDR3nt: TGTGCCAGCAGTTTTTCCAGCGGGGAGACCCAGTACTTC; CDR3aa: CASSFSSGETQYF
d_gene: .; abundance: many; j_gene: TRBJ2-7; v_gene: TRBV4-2; CDR3nt: TGTGCCAGCAGCCAAGAGGCGGCGTACTCCTACGAGCAGTACTTC; CDR3aa: CASSQEAAYSYEQYF
d_gene: TRBD2; abundance: .; j_gene: TRBJ2-1; v_gene: TRBV9; CDR3nt: TGTGCCAGCAGCCCCTTGTGGGCTAGCGGGGGGAGCTCCTACAATGAGCAGTTCTTC; CDR3aa: CASSPLWASGGSSYNEQFF
d_gene: .; abundance: .; j_gene: TRBJ2-6; v_gene: TRBV6-5; CDR3nt: TGTGCCAGCAGTCCTTGGACGGGGACGGGGGCCAACGTCCTGACTTTC; CDR3aa: CASSPWTGTGANVLTF
d_gene: .; abundance: .; j_gene: TRBJ2-3; v_gene: TRBV20-1; CDR3nt: TGCAGTGCTAGGAGTGATCGAACAGATACGCAGTATTTT; CDR3aa: CSARSDRTDTQYF
d_gene: .; abundance: many; j_gene: TRBJ2-3; v_gene: TRBV4-1; CDR3nt: TGCGCCAGCAGCCTAAACAGGGCCCCCGATACGCAGTATTTT; CDR3aa: CASSLNRAPDTQYF
d_gene: TRBD1; abundance: .; j_gene: TRBJ2-7; v_gene: TRBV5-1; CDR3nt: TGCGCCAGCAGCCTAGGGACAGTTAACGAGCAGTACTTC; CDR3aa: CASSLGTVNEQYF
d_gene: .; abundance: few; j_gene: TRBJ2-5; v_gene: TRBV27; CDR3nt: TGTGCCAGCAGTTTATTTTCAGGGATGGAGACCCAGTACTTC; CDR3aa: CASSLFSGMETQYF
d_gene: TRBD2; abundance: .; j_gene: TRBJ2-5; v_gene: TRBV7-2; CDR3nt: TGTGCCAGCAGCCCTCCTGGGGCGGGGGTGATCGAGACCCAGTACTTC; CDR3aa: CASSPPGAGVIETQYF
d_gene: .; abundance: few; j_gene: TRBJ2-7; v_gene: TRBV20-1; CDR3nt: TGCAGTGCTAGATTGGGTGGAGGGTACGAGCAGTACTTC; CDR3aa: CSARLGGGYEQYF
d_gene: .; abundance: many; j_gene: TRBJ1-3; v_gene: TRBV21-1; CDR3nt: TGTGCCAGCGATATCGGGACCGCAGAGTTCTCTGGAAACACCATATATTTT; CDR3aa: CASDIGTAEFSGNTIYF
d_gene: TRBD1; abundance: .; j_gene: TRBJ1-1; v_gene: TRBV7-3; CDR3nt: TGTGCCAGCAGCGCGCACAGGGGCTGGTTGGGTACTGAAGCTTTCTTT; CDR3aa: CASSAHRGWLGTEAFF
d_gene: TRBD2; abundance: many; j_gene: TRBJ2-2; v_gene: TRBV12-5; CDR3nt: TGTGCTAGTGGTTTGGTAAGGGGACTAGCGGGGGGACGGACGAACACCGGGGAGCTGTTTTTT; CDR3aa: CASGLVRGLAGGRTNTGELFF
d_gene: .; abundance: few; j_gene: TRBJ2-5; v_gene: TRBV6-2/TRBV6-3; CDR3nt: TGTGCCAGCAGTCACTCGGGGCGAGCGGCCAAAGAGACCCAGTACTTC; CDR3aa: CASSHSGRAAKETQYF
d_gene: .; abundance: many; j_gene: TRBJ2-5; v_gene: TRBV12-3/TRBV12-4; CDR3nt: TGTGCCAGCAGCTTAGTACAAGAGACCCAGTACTTC; CDR3aa: CASSLVQETQYF
d_gene: TRBD1; abundance: few; j_gene: TRBJ1-5; v_gene: TRBV6-4; CDR3nt: TGTGCCAGCAGTGCGGGACAGGGGATTCAGCCCCAGCATTTT; CDR3aa: CASSAGQGIQPQHF
d_gene: .; abundance: few; j_gene: TRBJ1-1; v_gene: TRBV15; CDR3nt: TGTGCCACCAGCAGAGATCCGGGGGTGAACACTGAAGCTTTCTTT; CDR3aa: CATSRDPGVNTEAFF
d_gene: .; abundance: few; j_gene: TRBJ2-5; v_gene: TRBV7-2; CDR3nt: TGTGCCAGCAGCTTTGTAGATGGGGAGACCCAGTACTTC; CDR3aa: CASSFVDGETQYF
d_gene: .; abundance: .; j_gene: TRBJ2-7; v_gene: TRBV11-1; CDR3nt: TGTGCCAGCACCCAGACAGAGAACTACGAGCAGTACTTC; CDR3aa: CASTQTENYEQYF
d_gene: .; abundance: .; j_gene: TRBJ2-2; v_gene: TRBV27; CDR3nt: TGTGCCAACCTTACGACACGACCCCCACCCGGGGAGCTGTTTTTT; CDR3aa: CANLTTRPPPGELFF
d_gene: .; abundance: .; j_gene: TRBJ1-1; v_gene: TRBV5-1; CDR3nt: TGCGCCAGCAGCTTGGCTACGGGGGCGCGGGGGAACACTGAAGCTTTCTTT; CDR3aa: CASSLATGARGNTEAFF
d_gene: .; abundance: few; j_gene: TRBJ1-2; v_gene: TRBV5-6; CDR3nt: TGTGCCAGCAGCTTGAAGGATTCGGCTGGCTACACCTTC; CDR3aa: CASSLKDSAGYTF
d_gene: TRBD1; abundance: few; j_gene: TRBJ1-2; v_gene: TRBV5-4; CDR3nt: TGTGCCAGCAGTCGGACAGGGATTAACTATGGCTACACCTTC; CDR3aa: CASSRTGINYGYTF
d_gene: TRBD1; abundance: many; j_gene: TRBJ1-5; v_gene: TRBV19; CDR3nt: TGTGCCAGTAGTGTCGACAGGGGAACCAATCAGCCCCAGCATTTT; CDR3aa: CASSVDRGTNQPQHF